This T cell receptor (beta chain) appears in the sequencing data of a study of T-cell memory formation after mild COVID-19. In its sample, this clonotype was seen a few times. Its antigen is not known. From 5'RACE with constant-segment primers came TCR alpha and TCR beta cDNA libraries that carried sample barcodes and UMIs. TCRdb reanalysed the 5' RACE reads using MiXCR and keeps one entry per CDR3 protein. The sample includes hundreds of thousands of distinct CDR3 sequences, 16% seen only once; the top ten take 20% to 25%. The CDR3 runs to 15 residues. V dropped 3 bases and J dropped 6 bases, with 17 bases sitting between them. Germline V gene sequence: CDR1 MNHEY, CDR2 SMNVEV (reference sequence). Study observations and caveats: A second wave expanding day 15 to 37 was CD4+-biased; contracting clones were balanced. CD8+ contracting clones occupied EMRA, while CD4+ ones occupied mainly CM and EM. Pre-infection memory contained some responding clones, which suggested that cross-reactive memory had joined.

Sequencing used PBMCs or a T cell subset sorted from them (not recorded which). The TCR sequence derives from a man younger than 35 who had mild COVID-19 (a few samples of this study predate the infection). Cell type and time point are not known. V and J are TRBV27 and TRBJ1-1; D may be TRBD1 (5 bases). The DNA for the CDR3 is TGTGCCAGCAGTTTCACCCGGGGGGGAGTAGCTGAAGCTTTCTTT. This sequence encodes CASSFTRGGVAEAFF.